A selection of T cell receptor beta chains follows, all from one sample in a study of CD8 T cells in Susac syndrome. From the immunoSEQ multiplex PCR reads, TCRdb called clonotypes with MiXCR, one entry per CDR3 protein. The sample shows about 52,000 distinct CDR3 sequences, 93% of them seen only once. The sample consisted of CD8+ T cells from PBMCs. These receptor sequences come from a human donor with multiple sclerosis. Both conserved end residues are trimmed from each CDR3. The order of the fields is J gene, V gene, clone size, CDR3 protein. For some rows the clone size is stated as once, few or many, or as a class when expanded; others skip it.

j_call: TRBJ2-5
v_call: TRBV30
clone_size: .
cdr3_aa: AWSAPLAYTEQETQY

j_call: TRBJ2-7
v_call: TRBV7-6
clone_size: .
cdr3_aa: ASSARAESYEQY

j_call: TRBJ1-5
v_call: TRBV6-6
clone_size: .
cdr3_aa: ASSPRTGNNQPQH

j_call: TRBJ1-5
v_call: TRBV2
clone_size: .
cdr3_aa: ASSAGMNQPQH

j_call: TRBJ1-1
v_call: TRBV6-6
clone_size: .
cdr3_aa: ASSYGEAF

j_call: TRBJ2-3
v_call: TRBV6-1
clone_size: .
cdr3_aa: ASSEWIWTGNAEDTQY

j_call: TRBJ2-5
v_call: TRBV7-9
clone_size: .
cdr3_aa: ASSHRAAFQETQY

j_call: TRBJ1-1
v_call: TRBV28
clone_size: .
cdr3_aa: ASSYRPQAEAF

j_call: TRBJ2-2
v_call: TRBV19
clone_size: .
cdr3_aa: ASNDINTGELF

j_call: TRBJ1-1
v_call: TRBV18
clone_size: .
cdr3_aa: ASSPRYSWSDTEAF

j_call: TRBJ1-5
v_call: TRBV12-5
clone_size: .
cdr3_aa: ASGALSPQH

j_call: TRBJ1-2
v_call: TRBV29-1
clone_size: .
cdr3_aa: SVLTGGYGYT

j_call: TRBJ2-7
v_call: TRBV5-6
clone_size: .
cdr3_aa: ASSGPGLAGAPWSYEQY

j_call: TRBJ2-5
v_call: TRBV7-7
clone_size: .
cdr3_aa: ASGNRDKKGETQY

j_call: TRBJ1-2
v_call: TRBV9
clone_size: .
cdr3_aa: ASSVTGENYGYT

j_call: TRBJ2-7
v_call: TRBV13
clone_size: .
cdr3_aa: ASSSTSGVPEQY

j_call: TRBJ2-5
v_call: TRBV3-1
clone_size: .
cdr3_aa: ASSQTSGNSKETQY

j_call: TRBJ1-1
v_call: TRBV30
clone_size: once
cdr3_aa: AWSVGTSNTEAF

j_call: TRBJ1-3
v_call: TRBV30
clone_size: .
cdr3_aa: AWSRDTSRNTIY

j_call: TRBJ2-2
v_call: TRBV15
clone_size: .
cdr3_aa: ATSRDQTGELF

j_call: TRBJ2-2
v_call: TRBV6-5
clone_size: .
cdr3_aa: ASSSPGVGNTGELF

j_call: TRBJ2-7
v_call: TRBV6-5
clone_size: .
cdr3_aa: ASSYGSGAPIYEQY

j_call: TRBJ1-1
v_call: TRBV9
clone_size: .
cdr3_aa: ASSVVGWTEAF

j_call: TRBJ2-7
v_call: TRBV13
clone_size: .
cdr3_aa: ASSLGVLGTYEQY

j_call: TRBJ1-6
v_call: TRBV30
clone_size: few
cdr3_aa: AWHKGGQLESAYNSPLH

j_call: TRBJ2-7
v_call: TRBV5-1
clone_size: .
cdr3_aa: ASIDRAGEQY

j_call: TRBJ2-7
v_call: TRBV28
clone_size: few
cdr3_aa: ASTVDGNEQY

j_call: TRBJ2-2
v_call: TRBV3-1
clone_size: .
cdr3_aa: ASNQAYTGELF

j_call: TRBJ2-7
v_call: TRBV19
clone_size: .
cdr3_aa: ASSITGGSSYEQY

j_call: TRBJ1-5
v_call: TRBV2
clone_size: .
cdr3_aa: ASSGVRSNQPQH

j_call: TRBJ2-1
v_call: TRBV18
clone_size: .
cdr3_aa: ASSPPISYNEQF

j_call: TRBJ2-7
v_call: TRBV4-2
clone_size: .
cdr3_aa: ASSQAAGDGKDEQY

j_call: TRBJ1-1
v_call: TRBV12-3/TRBV12-4
clone_size: .
cdr3_aa: ASSLGGGGTEAF

j_call: TRBJ1-1
v_call: TRBV2
clone_size: .
cdr3_aa: ARLQGNTEAF

j_call: TRBJ2-3
v_call: TRBV12-3/TRBV12-4
clone_size: .
cdr3_aa: ASNWGGPSGDTQY

j_call: TRBJ2-7
v_call: TRBV11-2
clone_size: .
cdr3_aa: ASSFALDSTYEQY

j_call: TRBJ1-2
v_call: TRBV11-1
clone_size: once
cdr3_aa: ASSSGGSNYGYT